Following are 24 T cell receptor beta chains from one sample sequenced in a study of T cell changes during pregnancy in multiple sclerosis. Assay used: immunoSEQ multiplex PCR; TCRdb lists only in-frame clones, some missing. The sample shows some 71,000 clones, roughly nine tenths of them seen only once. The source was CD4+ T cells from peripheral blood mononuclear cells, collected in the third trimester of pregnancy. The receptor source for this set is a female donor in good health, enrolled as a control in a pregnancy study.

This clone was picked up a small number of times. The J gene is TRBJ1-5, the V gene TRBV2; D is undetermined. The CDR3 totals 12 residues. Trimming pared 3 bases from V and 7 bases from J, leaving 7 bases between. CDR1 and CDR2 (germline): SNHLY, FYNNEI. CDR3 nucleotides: TGTGCCAGCAGTGATGAGGGACAGCCCCAGCATTTT. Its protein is CASSDEGQPQHF.

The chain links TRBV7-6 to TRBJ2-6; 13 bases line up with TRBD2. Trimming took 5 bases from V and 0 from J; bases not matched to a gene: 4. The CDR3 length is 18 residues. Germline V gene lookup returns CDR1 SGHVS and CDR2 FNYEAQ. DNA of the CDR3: TGTGCCAGCAGCCCCGGACTAGCGGGGGCCTCTGGGGCCAACGTCCTGACTTTC. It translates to CASSPGLAGASGANVLTF.

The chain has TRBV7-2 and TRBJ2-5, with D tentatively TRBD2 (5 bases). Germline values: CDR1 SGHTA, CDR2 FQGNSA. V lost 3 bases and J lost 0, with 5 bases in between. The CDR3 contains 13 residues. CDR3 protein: CASSLDYQETQYF. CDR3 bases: TGTGCCAGCAGCTTGGACTACCAAGAGACCCAGTACTTC.

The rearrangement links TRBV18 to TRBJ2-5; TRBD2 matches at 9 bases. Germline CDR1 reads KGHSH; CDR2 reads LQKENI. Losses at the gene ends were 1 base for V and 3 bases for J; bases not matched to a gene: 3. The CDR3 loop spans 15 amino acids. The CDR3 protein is CASSPQRGVEETQYF. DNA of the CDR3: TGTGCCAGCTCACCACAGCGGGGGGTAGAAGAGACCCAGTACTTC.

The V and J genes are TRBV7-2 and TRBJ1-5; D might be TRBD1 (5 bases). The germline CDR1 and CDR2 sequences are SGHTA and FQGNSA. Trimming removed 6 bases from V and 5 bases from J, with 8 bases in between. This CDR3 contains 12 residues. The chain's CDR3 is CASRWGDQPQHF. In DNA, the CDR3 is TGTGCCAGCAGGTGGGGGGATCAGCCCCAGCATTTT.

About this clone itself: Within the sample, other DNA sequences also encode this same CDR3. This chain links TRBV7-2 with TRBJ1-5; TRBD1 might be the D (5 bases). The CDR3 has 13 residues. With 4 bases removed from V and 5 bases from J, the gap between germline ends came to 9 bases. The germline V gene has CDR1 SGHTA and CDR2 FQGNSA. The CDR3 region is CASSYRGDQPQHF. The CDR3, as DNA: TGTGCCAGCAGCTACCGGGGGGATCAGCCCCAGCATTTT.

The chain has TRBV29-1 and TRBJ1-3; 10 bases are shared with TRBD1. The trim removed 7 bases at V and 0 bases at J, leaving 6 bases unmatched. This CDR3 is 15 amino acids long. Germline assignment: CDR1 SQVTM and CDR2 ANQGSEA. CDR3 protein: CSAWTGGNSGNTIYF. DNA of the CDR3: TGCAGCGCCTGGACAGGGGGAAACTCTGGAAACACCATATATTTT.

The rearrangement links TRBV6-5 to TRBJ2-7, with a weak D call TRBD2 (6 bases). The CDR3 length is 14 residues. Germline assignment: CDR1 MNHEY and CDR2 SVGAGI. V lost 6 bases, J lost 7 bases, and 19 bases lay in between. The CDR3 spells CASSRGTVDWEQYF. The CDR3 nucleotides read TGTGCCAGCAGCCGCGGGACCGTGGATTGGGAGCAGTACTTC.

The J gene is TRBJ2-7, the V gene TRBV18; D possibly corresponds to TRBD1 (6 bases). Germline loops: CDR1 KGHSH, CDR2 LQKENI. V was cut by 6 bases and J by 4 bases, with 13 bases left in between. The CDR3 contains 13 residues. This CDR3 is CASSHAQGYEQYF. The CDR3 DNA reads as TGTGCCAGCTCGCATGCACAGGGATACGAGCAGTACTTC.

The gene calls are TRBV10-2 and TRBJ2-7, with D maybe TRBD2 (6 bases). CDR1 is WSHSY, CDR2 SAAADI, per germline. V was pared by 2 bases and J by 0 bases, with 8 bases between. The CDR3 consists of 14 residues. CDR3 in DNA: TGCGCCAGCAGTGAGAACGGGGGCTCCTACGAGCAGTACTTC. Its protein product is CASSENGGSYEQYF.

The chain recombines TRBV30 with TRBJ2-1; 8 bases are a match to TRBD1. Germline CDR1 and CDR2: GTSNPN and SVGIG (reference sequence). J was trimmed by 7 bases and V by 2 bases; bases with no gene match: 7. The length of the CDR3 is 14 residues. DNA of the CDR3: TGTGCCTGGAGTCCCCGGACAGGGTGGAATGAGCAGTTCTTC. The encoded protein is CAWSPRTGWNEQFF.

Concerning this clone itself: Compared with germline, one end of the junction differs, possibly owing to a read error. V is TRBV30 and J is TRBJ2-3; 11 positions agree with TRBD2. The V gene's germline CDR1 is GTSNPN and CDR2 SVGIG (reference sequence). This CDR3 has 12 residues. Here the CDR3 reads CAWSGSGGASNF. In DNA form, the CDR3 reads TGTGCCTGGAGTGGTAGCGGGGGGGCTTCGAATTTT. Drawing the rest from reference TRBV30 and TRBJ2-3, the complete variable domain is SQTIHQWPATLVQPVGSPLSLECTVEGTSNPNLYWYRQAAGRGLQLLFYSVGIGQISSEVPQNLSASRPQDRQFILSSKKLLLSDSGFYLCAWSGSGGASNFGPGTRLTVL.

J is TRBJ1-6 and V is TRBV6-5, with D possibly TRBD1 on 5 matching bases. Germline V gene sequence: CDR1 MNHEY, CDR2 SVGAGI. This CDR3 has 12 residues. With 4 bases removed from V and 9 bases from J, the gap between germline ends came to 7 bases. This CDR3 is CASSSRVSPLHF. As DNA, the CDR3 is TGTGCCAGCAGTTCCAGGGTTTCACCCCTCCACTTT.

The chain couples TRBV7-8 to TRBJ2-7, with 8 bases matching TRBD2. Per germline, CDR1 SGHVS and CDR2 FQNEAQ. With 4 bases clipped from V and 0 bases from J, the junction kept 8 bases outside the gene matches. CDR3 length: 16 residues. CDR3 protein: CASSYSGAGVSYEQYF. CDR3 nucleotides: TGTGCCAGCAGCTATAGCGGGGCAGGGGTCTCCTACGAGCAGTACTTC.

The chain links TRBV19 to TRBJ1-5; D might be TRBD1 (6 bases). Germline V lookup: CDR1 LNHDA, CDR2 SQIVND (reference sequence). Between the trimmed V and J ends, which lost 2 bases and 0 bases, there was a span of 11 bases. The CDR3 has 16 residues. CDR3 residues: CASSIRGGLSNQPQHF. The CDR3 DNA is TGTGCCAGTAGTATACGGGGGGGGCTTAGCAATCAGCCCCAGCATTTT.

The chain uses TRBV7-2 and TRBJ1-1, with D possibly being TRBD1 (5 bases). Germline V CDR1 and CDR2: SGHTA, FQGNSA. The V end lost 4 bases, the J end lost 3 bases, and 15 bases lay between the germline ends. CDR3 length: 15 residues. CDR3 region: CASSWAGRMDTEAFF. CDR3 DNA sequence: TGTGCCAGCAGCTGGGCAGGGAGGATGGACACTGAAGCTTTCTTT.

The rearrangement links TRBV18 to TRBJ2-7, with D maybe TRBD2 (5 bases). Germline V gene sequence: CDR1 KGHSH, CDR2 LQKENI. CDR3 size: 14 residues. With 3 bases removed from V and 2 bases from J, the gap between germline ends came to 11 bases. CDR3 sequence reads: CASSPPTGTYEQYF. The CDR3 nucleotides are TGTGCCAGCTCACCGCCTACCGGGACCTACGAGCAGTACTTC.

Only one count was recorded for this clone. The CDR3 nucleotides read TGTGCCAGCAGCCCCTCCGGTAGCAATCAGCCCCAGCATTTT. As protein: CASSPSGSNQPQHF. The chain employs TRBV7-2 and TRBJ1-5, with unresolved D. This CDR3 spans 14 amino acids. Looked up from germline, CDR1 is SGHTA and CDR2 is FQGNSA. V lost 5 bases to trimming and J lost 0 bases, with 8 bases between them.

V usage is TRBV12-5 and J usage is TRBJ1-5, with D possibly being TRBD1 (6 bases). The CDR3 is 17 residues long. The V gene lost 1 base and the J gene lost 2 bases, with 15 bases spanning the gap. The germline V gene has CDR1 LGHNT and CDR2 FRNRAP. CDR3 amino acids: CASGLARDNRGNQPQHF. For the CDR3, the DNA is TGTGCTAGTGGTTTGGCTCGGGACAATCGAGGCAATCAGCCCCAGCATTTT.

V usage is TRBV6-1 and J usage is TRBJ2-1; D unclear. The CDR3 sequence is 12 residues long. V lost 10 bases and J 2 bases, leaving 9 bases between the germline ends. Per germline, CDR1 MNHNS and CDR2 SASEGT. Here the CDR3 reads CATPRPYNEQFF. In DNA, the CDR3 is TGTGCCACCCCGCGCCCCTACAATGAGCAGTTCTTC.

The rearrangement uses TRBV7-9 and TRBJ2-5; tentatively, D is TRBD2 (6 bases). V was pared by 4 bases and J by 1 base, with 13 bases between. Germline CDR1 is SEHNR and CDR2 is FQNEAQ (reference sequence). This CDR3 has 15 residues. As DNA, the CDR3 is TGTGCCAGCAGCTCTCGGACGGAGGGCCAAGAGACCCAGTACTTC. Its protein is CASSSRTEGQETQYF.

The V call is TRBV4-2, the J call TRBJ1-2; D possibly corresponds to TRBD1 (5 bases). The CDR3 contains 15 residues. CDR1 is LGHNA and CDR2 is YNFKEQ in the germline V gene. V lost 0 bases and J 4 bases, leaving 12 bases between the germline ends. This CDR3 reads CASSQEQVVTYGYTF. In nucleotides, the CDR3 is TGTGCCAGCAGCCAAGAACAGGTTGTTACCTATGGCTACACCTTC.

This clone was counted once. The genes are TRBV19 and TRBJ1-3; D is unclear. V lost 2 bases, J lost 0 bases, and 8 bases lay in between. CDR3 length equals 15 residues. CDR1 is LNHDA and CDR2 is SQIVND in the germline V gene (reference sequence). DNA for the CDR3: TGTGCCAGTAGTATAACAGAATTCTCTGGAAACACCATATATTTT. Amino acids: CASSITEFSGNTIYF.

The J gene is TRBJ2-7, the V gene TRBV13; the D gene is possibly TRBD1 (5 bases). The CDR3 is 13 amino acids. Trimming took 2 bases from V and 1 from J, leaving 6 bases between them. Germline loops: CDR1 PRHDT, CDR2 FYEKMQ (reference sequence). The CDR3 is CASSLRGSYEQYF. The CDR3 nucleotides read TGTGCCAGCAGCTTAAGGGGATCCTACGAGCAGTACTTC.